This TCR beta chain was captured by sequencing in a study of T-cell reconstitution after alpha-beta-depleted transplantation in children. Unique molecular identifiers were incorporated into the prepared TCRbeta library. One entry per CDR3 protein results from TCRdb running MiXCR on the PCR reads. The sample holds tens of thousands of distinct CDR3 sequences, roughly 5% seen once. This clonotype showed up many times. Trimming cost V 3 bases and J 7 bases, with 1 base left between them. Germline V gives CDR1 SGHAT, CDR2 FQNNGV. This CDR3 has 10 residues. The receptor was derived from a boy under two years old who had a stem cell transplant for acute myeloid leukemia, so the T cells may come from the graft donor. The rearrangement uses TRBV11-2 and TRBJ2-1; unclear D gene. The sequences come from PBMCs, mostly from graft donor cells, collected 180 days after TCRalphabeta/CD19-depleted stem cell transplant. CDR3 loop: CASSLNEQFF. The DNA for the CDR3 is TGTGCCAGCAGCTTGAATGAGCAGTTCTTC.